Listed here is a single T cell receptor (beta chain). Germline CDR1 DFQATT, CDR2 SNEGSKA (reference sequence). The CDR3 is 17 amino acids. With 3 bases clipped from V and 1 base from J, the junction kept 10 bases outside the gene matches. The sample originates from a study of control samples from healthy donors and cancer patients. Profiling relied on immunoSEQ multiplex PCR, and the TCRdb table lists in-frame clones only, not all of them. The table lists about 160,000 clones, about 87% of them singletons. This rearrangement joins TRBV20-1 to TRBJ2-1; 9 bases are shared with TRBD1. This clonotype was sampled from a man aged 25-40 years in good health. The sequenced sample was blood. The DNA of the CDR3 is TGCAGTGCTAGTAGGGGACAGGGATTCGGGTCCTACAATGAGCAGTTCTTC. It specifies CSASRGQGFGSYNEQFF.